These 12 T cell receptor beta chains were sequenced from one sample in a study of blood T cell repertoires in COVID-19 (dated by TCRdb to 2018 to 2020). Library method: the immunoSEQ multiplex PCR assay. The table comes from immuneACCESS by way of TCRdb, which keeps in-frame sequences with V and J called. Part of the clones is missing from these tables; in studies checked, under half for an unresolved V gene and the rest for unknown reasons. The sample yields tens of thousands of clones; 65% to 85% were counted once. The ten most abundant clones make up under 35% of the sample. Sequenced sample: peripheral blood. The receptors were sampled from an elderly woman with acute or convalescent COVID-19.

The chain has TRBV7-2 and TRBJ2-3; tentatively, D is TRBD1 (5 bases). This CDR3 contains 15 residues. Between the trimmed V and J ends, which lost 1 base and 1 base, there was a span of 9 bases. Germline V gene data show CDR1 as SGHTA and CDR2 as FQGNSA. The CDR3 DNA follows: TGTGCCAGCAGCTTAGGACAGACCCGCACAGATACGCAGTATTTT. Translated: CASSLGQTRTDTQYF.

This clone was seen a single time. The V and J genes are TRBV9 and TRBJ1-6; possible D gene TRBD1, 5 bases. V lost 4 bases to trimming and J lost 7 bases, with 12 bases between them. The CDR3 sequence is 14 residues long. Germline CDR1 SGDLS, CDR2 YYNGEE. The chain's CDR3 is CASSPPGNNSPLHF. CDR3 DNA: TGTGCCAGCAGCCCACCAGGGAACAATTCACCCCTCCACTTT.

V gene TRBV5-5 combines with J gene TRBJ1-6; 10 bases align to TRBD1. Germline CDR1 is SGHKS and CDR2 is YYEKEE (reference sequence). The ends lost 0 bases at V and 0 bases at J; junction bases unmatched: 6. The CDR3 has 19 residues. The CDR3 region has the DNA TGTGCCAGCAGCTTGGAGGGGGGACAGGGGAACTCCTATAATTCACCCCTCCACTTT. Translated: CASSLEGGQGNSYNSPLHF.

This clone showed up just a few times. This chain joins TRBV24-1 and TRBJ1-2; D is unresolved. Germline V gene data show CDR1 as KGHDR and CDR2 as SFDVKD. The CDR3 has 10 residues. V was shortened by 11 bases and J by 8 bases, with 11 bases between the two germline ends. The CDR3 region has the DNA TGTGCCAGCCCTTGCCAGGGCTACACCTTC. This codes for CASPCQGYTF.

The chain employs TRBV6-2 or TRBV6-3 and TRBJ2-2; 12 bases agree with TRBD2. Trimming cost V 6 bases and J 2 bases; bases outside gene matches: 4. CDR3 length: 16 residues. Germline CDR1 is MNHEY and CDR2 is SVGEGT. DNA for the CDR3: TGTGCCAGCAGCCGACTAGCGGGAGAAAACACCGGGGAGCTGTTTTTT. It translates to CASSRLAGENTGELFF.

Only a few counts were recorded for this clone. This chain joins TRBV7-8 and TRBJ1-6; D may be TRBD1 (5 bases). Germline CDR1 is SGHVS and CDR2 is FQNEAQ. V was clipped by 1 base and J by 11 bases, with 21 bases between them. The CDR3 length is 17 residues. CDR3 in amino acids: CASSLVDSLGPWTPLHF. DNA for the CDR3: TGTGCCAGCAGCTTAGTTGACAGTTTGGGTCCATGGACACCCCTCCACTTT.

J is TRBJ2-7 and V is TRBV18; D gene unclear. CDR1 is KGHSH and CDR2 is LQKENI in the germline V gene. The V and J ends lost 3 bases and 0 bases respectively, with 12 bases between them. The CDR3 contains 15 residues. In DNA form, the CDR3 reads TGTGCCAGCTCACCTGCACAGTTAAGCTCCTACGAGCAGTACTTC. Translating it yields CASSPAQLSSYEQYF. Filled out from reference TRBV18 and TRBJ2-7, the complete variable domain reads NAGVMQNPRHLVRRRGQEARLRCSPMKGHSHVYWYRQLPEEGLKFMVYLQKENIIDESGMPKERFSAEFPKEGPSILRIQQVVRGDSAAYFCASSPAQLSSYEQYFGPGTRLTVT.

This clone was detected once. The gene calls are TRBV27 and TRBJ2-7, with no clear D. The length of the CDR3 is 13 residues. Germline V gene lookup returns CDR1 MNHEY and CDR2 SMNVEV (reference sequence). The V end lost 2 bases, the J end lost 2 bases, and 7 bases lay between the germline ends. The CDR3 nucleotides are TGTGCCAGCAGTTTACAACAGCCCTACGAGCAGTACTTC. It yields the protein CASSLQQPYEQYF.

The chain combines TRBV27 with TRBJ2-7; 10 nucleotides line up with TRBD1. This CDR3 is built from 15 residues. CDR1 is MNHEY, CDR2 SMNVEV, per germline (reference sequence). J lost 3 bases, V lost 5 bases, and 7 bases had no gene match. The CDR3 protein is CASSRDRGAFYEQYF. The CDR3 DNA sequence: TGTGCCAGCAGTCGGGACAGGGGCGCTTTCTACGAGCAGTACTTC.

This clone was counted a few times. The chain uses TRBV28 and TRBJ1-5; D is perhaps TRBD1 (5 bases). Germline values: CDR1 MDHEN, CDR2 SYDVKM. The CDR3 contains 15 residues. V lost 2 bases and J 2 bases, leaving 10 bases between the germline ends. CDR3 amino acids: CASSLRRVGNQPQHF. The CDR3 nucleotides are TGTGCCAGCAGTTTACGCAGGGTTGGCAATCAGCCCCAGCATTTT.

This chain joins TRBV5-1 and TRBJ2-5, with no clear D. The germline V gene has CDR1 SGHRS and CDR2 YFSETQ. The CDR3 is made up of 12 amino acids. Trimming removed 3 bases at V and 3 bases at J, with 6 bases between. The CDR3 is CASSSGEETQYF. DNA of the CDR3: TGCGCCAGCAGCTCAGGTGAAGAGACCCAGTACTTC.

This chain links TRBV4-2 with TRBJ2-7, with 8 positions matching TRBD1. The CDR3 has 14 residues. Germline values: CDR1 LGHNA, CDR2 YNFKEQ. The junction had 3 bases not matched to a gene; V was cut back by 4 bases and J by 1 base. CDR3 sequence reads: CASSPGQGSYEQYF. The CDR3 DNA sequence: TGTGCCAGCAGCCCTGGACAGGGATCCTACGAGCAGTACTTC.